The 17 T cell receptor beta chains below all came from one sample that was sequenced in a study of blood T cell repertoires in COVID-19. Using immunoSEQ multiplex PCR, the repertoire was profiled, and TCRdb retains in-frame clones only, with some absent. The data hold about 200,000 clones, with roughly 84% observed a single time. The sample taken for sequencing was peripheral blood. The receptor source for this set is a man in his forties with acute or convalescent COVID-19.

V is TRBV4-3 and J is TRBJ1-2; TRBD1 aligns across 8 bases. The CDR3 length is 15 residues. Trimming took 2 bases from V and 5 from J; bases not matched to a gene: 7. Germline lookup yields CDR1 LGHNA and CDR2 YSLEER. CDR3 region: CASSQTATGVYGYTF. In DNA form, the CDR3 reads TGCGCCAGCAGCCAAACTGCGACAGGGGTTTATGGCTACACCTTC.

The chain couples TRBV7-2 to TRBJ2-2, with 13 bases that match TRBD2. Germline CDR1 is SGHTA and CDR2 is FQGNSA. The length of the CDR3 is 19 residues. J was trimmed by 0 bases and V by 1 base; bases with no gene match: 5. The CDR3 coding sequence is TGTGCCAGCAGCTTAGAGACTAGCGGGAGGCTTACGAACACCGGGGAGCTGTTTTTT. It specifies CASSLETSGRLTNTGELFF.

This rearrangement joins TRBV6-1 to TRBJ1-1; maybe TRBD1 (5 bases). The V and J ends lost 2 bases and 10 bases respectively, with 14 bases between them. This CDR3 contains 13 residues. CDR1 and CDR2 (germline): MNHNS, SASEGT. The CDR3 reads CASSEIVGVGAFF. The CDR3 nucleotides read TGTGCCAGCAGTGAAATAGTAGGGGTGGGAGCTTTCTTT.

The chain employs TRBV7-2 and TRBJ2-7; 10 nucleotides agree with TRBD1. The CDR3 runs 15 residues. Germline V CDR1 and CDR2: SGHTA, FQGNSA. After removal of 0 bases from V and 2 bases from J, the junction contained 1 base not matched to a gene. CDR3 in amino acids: CASSLAGTGAYEQYF. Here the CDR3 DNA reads TGTGCCAGCAGCTTAGCCGGGACAGGGGCCTACGAGCAGTACTTC.

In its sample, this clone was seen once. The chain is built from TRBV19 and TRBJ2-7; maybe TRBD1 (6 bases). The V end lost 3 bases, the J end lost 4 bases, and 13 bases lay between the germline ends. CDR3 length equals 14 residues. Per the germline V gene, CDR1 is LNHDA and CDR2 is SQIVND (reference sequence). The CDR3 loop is CASSIGQHGYEQYF. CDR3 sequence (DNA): TGTGCCAGTAGTATCGGACAGCATGGGTACGAGCAGTACTTC.

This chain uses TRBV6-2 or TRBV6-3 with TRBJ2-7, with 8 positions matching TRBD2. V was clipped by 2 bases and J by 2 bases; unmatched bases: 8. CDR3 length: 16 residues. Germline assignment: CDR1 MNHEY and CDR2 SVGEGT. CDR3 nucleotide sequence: TGTGCCAGCAGTTACCTTAGCGGGAACCTGACCTACGAGCAGTACTTC. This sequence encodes CASSYLSGNLTYEQYF.

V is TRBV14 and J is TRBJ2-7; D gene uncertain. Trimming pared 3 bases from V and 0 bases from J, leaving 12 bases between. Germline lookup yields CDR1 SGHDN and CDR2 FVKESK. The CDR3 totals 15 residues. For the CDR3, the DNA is TGTGCCAGCAGCCAGCTTTCAGGTCGCTCCTACGAGCAGTACTTC. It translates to CASSQLSGRSYEQYF.

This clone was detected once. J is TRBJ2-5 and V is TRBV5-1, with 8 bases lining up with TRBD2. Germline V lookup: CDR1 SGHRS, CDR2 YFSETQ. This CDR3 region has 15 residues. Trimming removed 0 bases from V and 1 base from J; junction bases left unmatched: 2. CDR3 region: CASSLAGGPQETQYF. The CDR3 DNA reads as TGCGCCAGCAGCTTGGCGGGAGGGCCCCAAGAGACCCAGTACTTC.

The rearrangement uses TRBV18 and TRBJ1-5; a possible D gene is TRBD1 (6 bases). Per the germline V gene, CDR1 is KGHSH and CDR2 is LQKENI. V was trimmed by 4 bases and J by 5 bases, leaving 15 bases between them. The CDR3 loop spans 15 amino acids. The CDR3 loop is CASSQQGRFDQPQHF. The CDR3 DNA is TGTGCCAGCTCACAACAGGGAAGGTTCGATCAGCCCCAGCATTTT.

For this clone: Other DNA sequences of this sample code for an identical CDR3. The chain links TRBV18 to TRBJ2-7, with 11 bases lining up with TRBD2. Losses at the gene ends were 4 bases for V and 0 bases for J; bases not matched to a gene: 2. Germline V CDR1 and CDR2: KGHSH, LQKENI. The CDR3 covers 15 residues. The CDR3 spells CASSQTSGSSYEQYF. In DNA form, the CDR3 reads TGTGCCAGCTCACAAACTAGCGGGAGCTCCTACGAGCAGTACTTC.

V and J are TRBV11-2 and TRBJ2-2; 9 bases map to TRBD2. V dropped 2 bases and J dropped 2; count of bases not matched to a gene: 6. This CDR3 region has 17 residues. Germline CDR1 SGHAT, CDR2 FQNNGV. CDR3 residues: CASSLWSSGRNTGELFF. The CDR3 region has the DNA TGTGCCAGCAGCTTATGGAGTAGCGGGAGAAACACCGGGGAGCTGTTTTTT.

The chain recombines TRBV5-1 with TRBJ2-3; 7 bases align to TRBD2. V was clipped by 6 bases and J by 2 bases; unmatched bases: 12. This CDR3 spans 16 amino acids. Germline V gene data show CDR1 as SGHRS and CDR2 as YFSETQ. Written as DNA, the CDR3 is TGCGCCAGCATTTCGGGACTATTACCACACACAGATACGCAGTATTTT. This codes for CASISGLLPHTDTQYF.

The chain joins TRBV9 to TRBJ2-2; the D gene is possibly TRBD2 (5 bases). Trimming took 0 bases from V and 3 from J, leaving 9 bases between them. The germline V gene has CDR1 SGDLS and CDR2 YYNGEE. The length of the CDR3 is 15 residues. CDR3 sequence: CASSVGGLHTGELFF. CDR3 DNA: TGTGCCAGCAGCGTAGGAGGGTTACACACCGGGGAGCTGTTTTTT.

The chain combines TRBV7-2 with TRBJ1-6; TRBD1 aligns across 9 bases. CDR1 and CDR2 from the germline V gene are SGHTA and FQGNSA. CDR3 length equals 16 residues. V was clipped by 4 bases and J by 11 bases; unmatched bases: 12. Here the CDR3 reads CASSSDSGTGYAPLHF. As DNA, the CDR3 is TGTGCCAGCAGCTCCGACTCCGGGACAGGGTATGCACCCCTCCACTTT.

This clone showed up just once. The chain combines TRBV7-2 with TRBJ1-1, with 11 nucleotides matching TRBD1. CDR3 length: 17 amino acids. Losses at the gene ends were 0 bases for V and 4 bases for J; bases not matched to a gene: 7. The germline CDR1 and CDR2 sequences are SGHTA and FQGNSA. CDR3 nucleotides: TGTGCCAGCAGCTTAGCTTCCGGGACAGGGGGTGGCACTGAAGCTTTCTTT. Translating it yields CASSLASGTGGGTEAFF. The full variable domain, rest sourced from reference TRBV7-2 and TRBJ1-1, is GAGVSQSPSNKVTEKGKDVELRCDPISGHTALYWYRQSLGQGLEFLIYFQGNSAPDKSGLPSDRFSAERTGGSVSTLTIQRTQQEDSAVYLCASSLASGTGGGTEAFFGQGTRLTVV.

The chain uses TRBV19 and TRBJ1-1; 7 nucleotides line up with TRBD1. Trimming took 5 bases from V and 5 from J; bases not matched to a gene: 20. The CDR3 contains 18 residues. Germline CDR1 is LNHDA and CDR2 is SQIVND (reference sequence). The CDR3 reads CASSFGTVTIVRWTEAFF. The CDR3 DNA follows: TGTGCCAGTAGTTTCGGGACAGTTACCATCGTGCGTTGGACTGAAGCTTTCTTT. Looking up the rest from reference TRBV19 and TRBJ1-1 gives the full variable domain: DGGITQSPKYLFRKEGQNVTLSCEQNLNHDAMYWYRQDPGQGLRLIYYSQIVNDFQKGDIAEGYSVSREKKESFPLTVTSAQKNPTAFYLCASSFGTVTIVRWTEAFFGQGTRLTVV.

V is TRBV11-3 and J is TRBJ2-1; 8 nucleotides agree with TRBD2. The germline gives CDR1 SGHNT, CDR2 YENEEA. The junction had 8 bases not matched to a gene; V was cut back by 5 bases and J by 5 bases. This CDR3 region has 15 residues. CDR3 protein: CASSPGTRADNEQFF. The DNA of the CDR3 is TGTGCCAGCAGCCCCGGGACTAGGGCTGACAATGAGCAGTTCTTC.